The following is a T cell receptor (beta chain) sequence with its context. CDR1 and CDR2 (germline): SGHAT, FQNNGV. CDR3 length: 16 amino acids. Trimming took 5 bases from V and 2 from J, leaving 18 bases between them. This entry belongs to a study of T cell changes during pregnancy in multiple sclerosis. Repertoires were generated with immunoSEQ multiplex PCR, while TCRdb's copy carries only in-frame clones and drops some. The table lists some 70,000 clones, about 90% of them singletons, with 1.2% to 1.5% in the top ten. This TCR was recovered from a female donor in good health, enrolled as a control in a pregnancy study. The sample consisted of peripheral blood, taken in the second trimester of pregnancy. V and J are TRBV11-2 and TRBJ2-5; TRBD2 is a possible D gene (6 bases). The CDR3 protein is CASSPRPAGHQETQYF. The CDR3 DNA reads TGTGCCAGCAGCCCCCGACCAGCGGGCCATCAAGAGACCCAGTACTTC.